This T cell receptor (beta chain) was recorded in a study of OX40 agonist ivuxolimab in advanced cancers. Looking at the study overall: In three patients, partial responses were observed, one with hepatocellular carcinoma and two with cutaneous melanoma.

Only in-frame clones appear in the TCRdb table, and some are missing; sequencing was by immunoSEQ multiplex PCR. The sample contains about 77,000 clones, approximately 85% of which appear only once. V lost 6 bases and J lost 2, with 17 bases in between. This CDR3 spans 15 amino acids. The germline V gene has CDR1 MNHEY and CDR2 SVGAGI. The chain has TRBV6-5 and TRBJ2-7; D might be TRBD1 (6 bases). The source material was CD4+ or CD8+ T cells sorted from blood, sampled in a trial of the OX40 agonist ivuxolimab. The clonotype originates from an adult with an advanced solid tumor such as melanoma, head and neck, liver or kidney cancer. In DNA form, the CDR3 reads TGTGCCAGCAGGTATACCGGAGGACAGCCCTACGAGCAGTACTTC. This sequence encodes CASRYTGGQPYEQYF.